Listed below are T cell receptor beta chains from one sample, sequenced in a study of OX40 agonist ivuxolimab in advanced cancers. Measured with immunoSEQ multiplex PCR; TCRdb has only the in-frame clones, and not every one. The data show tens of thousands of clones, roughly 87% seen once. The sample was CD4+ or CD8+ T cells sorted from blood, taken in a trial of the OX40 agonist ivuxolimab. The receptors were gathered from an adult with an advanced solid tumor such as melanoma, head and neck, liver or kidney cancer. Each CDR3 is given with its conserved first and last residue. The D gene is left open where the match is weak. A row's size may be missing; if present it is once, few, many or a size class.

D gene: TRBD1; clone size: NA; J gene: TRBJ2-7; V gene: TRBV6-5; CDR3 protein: CASSLNPGGAYEQYF; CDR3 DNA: TGTGCCAGCAGTTTAAACCCAGGGGGTGCCTACGAGCAGTACTTC
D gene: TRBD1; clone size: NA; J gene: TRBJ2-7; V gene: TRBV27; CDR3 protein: CASSSWTGGNEQYF; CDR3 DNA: TGTGCCAGCAGTTCGTGGACAGGGGGCAACGAGCAGTACTTC
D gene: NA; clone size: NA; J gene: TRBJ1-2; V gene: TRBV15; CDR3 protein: CATSREGAVPGAGYTF; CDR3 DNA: TGTGCCACCAGCAGAGAAGGGGCAGTTCCTGGGGCTGGCTACACCTTC
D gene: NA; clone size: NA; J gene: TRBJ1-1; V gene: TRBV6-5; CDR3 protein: CASSYETTTEAFF; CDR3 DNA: TGTGCCAGCAGTTACGAAACGACCACTGAAGCTTTCTTT
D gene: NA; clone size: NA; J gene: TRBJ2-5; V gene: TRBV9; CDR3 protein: CASSFSLGREETQYF; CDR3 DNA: TGTGCCAGCAGCTTCTCATTGGGACGAGAAGAGACCCAGTACTTC
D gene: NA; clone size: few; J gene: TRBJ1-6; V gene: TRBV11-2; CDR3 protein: CASSLQGNSPLHF; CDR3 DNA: TGTGCCAGCAGCTTGCAGGGAAATTCACCCCTCCACTTT
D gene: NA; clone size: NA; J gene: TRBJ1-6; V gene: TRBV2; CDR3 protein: CASSSLRRQLSYNSPLHF; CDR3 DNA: TGTGCCAGCTCTTCTCTTAGACGACAGCTCAGCTATAATTCACCCCTCCACTTT
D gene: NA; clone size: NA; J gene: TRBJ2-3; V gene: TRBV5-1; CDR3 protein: CASSAGWADTQYF; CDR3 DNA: TGCGCCAGCAGCGCCGGTTGGGCAGATACGCAGTATTTT
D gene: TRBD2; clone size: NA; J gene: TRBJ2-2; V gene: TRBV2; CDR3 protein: CATGEGGLRELFF; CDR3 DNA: TGTGCCACCGGGGAGGGTGGATTGCGGGAGCTGTTTTTT
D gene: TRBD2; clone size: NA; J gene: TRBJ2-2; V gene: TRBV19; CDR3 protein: CASTQNQLAGFTGELFF; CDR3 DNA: TGTGCCAGTACCCAAAATCAACTAGCGGGGTTCACCGGGGAGCTGTTTTTT
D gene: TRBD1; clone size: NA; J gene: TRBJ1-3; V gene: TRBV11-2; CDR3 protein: CASSEQGGSGNTIYF; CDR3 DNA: TGTGCCAGCAGCGAGCAGGGGGGCTCTGGAAACACCATATATTTT
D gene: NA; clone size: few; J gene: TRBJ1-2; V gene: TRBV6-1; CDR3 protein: CASRTSGGWRGYTF; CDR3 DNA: TGTGCCAGCAGGACCTCCGGGGGATGGCGGGGCTACACCTTC
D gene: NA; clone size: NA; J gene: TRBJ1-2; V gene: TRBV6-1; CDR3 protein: CASSESGGFYGYTF; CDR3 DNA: TGTGCCAGCAGTGAATCTGGGGGGTTCTATGGCTACACCTTC
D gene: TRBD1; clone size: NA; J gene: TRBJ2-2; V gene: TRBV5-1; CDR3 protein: CASSAQGAPGELFF; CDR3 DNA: TGCGCCAGCTCCGCACAGGGGGCCCCCGGGGAGCTGTTTTTT
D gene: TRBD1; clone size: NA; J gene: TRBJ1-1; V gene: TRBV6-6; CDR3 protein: CASSTTGATEAFF; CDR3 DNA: TGTGCCAGCAGTACAACAGGGGCCACTGAAGCTTTCTTT
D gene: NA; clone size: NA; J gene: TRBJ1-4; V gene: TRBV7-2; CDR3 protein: CASSPRLLWGVGLFF; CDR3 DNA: TGTGCCAGCAGCCCTAGACTCCTATGGGGCGTTGGACTGTTTTTT
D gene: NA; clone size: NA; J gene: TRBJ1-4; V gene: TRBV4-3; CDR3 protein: CASSQGGGGGEKLFF; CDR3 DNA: TGCGCCAGCAGCCAAGGTGGAGGGGGTGGTGAAAAACTGTTTTTT
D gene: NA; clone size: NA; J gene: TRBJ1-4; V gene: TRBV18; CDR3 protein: CASSPGQGPTNEKLFF; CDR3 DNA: TGTGCCAGCTCACCAGGTCAGGGGCCCACTAATGAAAAACTGTTTTTT
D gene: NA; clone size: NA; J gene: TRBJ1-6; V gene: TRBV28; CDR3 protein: CASSFQNSPLHF; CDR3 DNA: TGTGCTAGCAGTTTTCAAAATTCACCCCTCCACTTT
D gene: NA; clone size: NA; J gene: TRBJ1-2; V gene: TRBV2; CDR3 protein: CASSTLRYGYTF; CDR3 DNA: TGTGCCAGCAGTACCCTTAGGTATGGCTACACCTTC
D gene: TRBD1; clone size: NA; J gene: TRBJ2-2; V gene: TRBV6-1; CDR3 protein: CASSENRGFNTGELFF; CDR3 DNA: TGTGCCAGCAGTGAGAACAGGGGGTTTAACACCGGGGAGCTGTTTTTT
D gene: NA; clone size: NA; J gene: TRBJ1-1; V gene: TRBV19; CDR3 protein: CASSERRSGTEAFF; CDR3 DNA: TGTGCCAGTAGTGAGCGGCGCAGCGGCACTGAAGCTTTCTTT
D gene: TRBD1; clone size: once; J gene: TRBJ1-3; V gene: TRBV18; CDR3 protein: CASSPIRQGATVNTIYF; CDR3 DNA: TGTGCCAGCTCACCAATTCGACAGGGGGCTACGGTAAACACCATATATTTT
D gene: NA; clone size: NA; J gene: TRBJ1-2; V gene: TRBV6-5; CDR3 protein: CASTEMDRNYGYTF; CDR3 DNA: TGTGCCAGCACCGAGATGGACAGAAACTATGGCTACACCTTC
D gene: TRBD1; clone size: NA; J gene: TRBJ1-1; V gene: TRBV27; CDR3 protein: CASSLSPGQGLYTEAFF; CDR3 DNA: TGTGCCAGCAGTTTATCCCCGGGACAGGGGCTCTATACTGAAGCTTTCTTT